These T cell receptor beta chains were read from a single sample in a study of OX40 agonist ivuxolimab in advanced cancers. TCRdb keeps only in-frame clones here, not all; method: immunoSEQ multiplex PCR. Of about 70,000 clones listed, approximately 90% are singletons. Source: CD4+ or CD8+ T cells sorted from blood, taken in a trial of the OX40 agonist ivuxolimab. The receptors here all came from an adult with an advanced solid tumor such as melanoma, head and neck, liver or kidney cancer. CDR3s include the opening cysteine and the closing phenylalanine or tryptophan. The order of the fields is D gene, clone size, J gene, V gene, CDR3 DNA, CDR3 protein. The D gene is left open where the match is weak. Clone size appears in some rows only: once, few, many, or a class for an expanded clone.

>NA|NA|TRBJ1-5|TRBV5-6
TGTGCCAGCAGCTCAGCAAACCGGGGCGATCAGCCCCAGCATTTT
CASSSANRGDQPQHF
>TRBD2|NA|TRBJ2-7|TRBV7-8
TGTGCCAGCAGCTTAGGACTAGCTGGTGCCTTGTCCTACGAGCAGTACTTC
CASSLGLAGALSYEQYF
>TRBD1|NA|TRBJ2-7|TRBV7-9
TGTGCCAGCAGCCCCAGTCCCGGGACAGGGCCCCTGACCTACGAGCAGTACTTC
CASSPSPGTGPLTYEQYF
>NA|NA|TRBJ2-2|TRBV13
TGTGCCAGCAGCTTTGAACAGCCGAACACCGGGGAGCTGTTTTTT
CASSFEQPNTGELFF
>NA|NA|TRBJ2-3|TRBV11-2
TGTGCCAGCAGCTTAGACCCCTGGCCCGCAGATACGCAGTATTTT
CASSLDPWPADTQYF
>NA|NA|TRBJ2-7|TRBV7-9
TGTGCCAGCAGCTTAGATCCGGGGGTCTACGAGCAGTACTTC
CASSLDPGVYEQYF
>NA|NA|TRBJ2-7|TRBV9
TGTGCCAGCAGCCCTCCCCCGGCGGGCCCGGCATCCTACGAGCAGTACTTC
CASSPPPAGPASYEQYF
>TRBD1|NA|TRBJ1-2|TRBV27
TGTGCCAGCAGTTCAGGGGGGAGTTATGGCTACACCTTC
CASSSGGSYGYTF
>TRBD2|NA|TRBJ2-1|TRBV27
TGTGCCAGCAGCCCACTACCGGGACTAGCGGGGGGTCCACTTTACAATGAGCAGTTCTTC
CASSPLPGLAGGPLYNEQFF
>NA|few|TRBJ1-5|TRBV11-2
TGTGCCAGCGCAGCGTGGGTCAATCAGCCCCAGCATTTT
CASAAWVNQPQHF
>TRBD2|once|TRBJ2-7|TRBV5-5
TGTGCCAGCAGCTTGGTTCTAGCGGGGGGGCAACACGAGCAGTACTTC
CASSLVLAGGQHEQYF
>NA|NA|TRBJ2-1|TRBV7-6
TGTGCCAGCAGCCTAGCCCCCTTTTCGAACAATGAGCAGTTCTTC
CASSLAPFSNNEQFF
>TRBD2|NA|TRBJ2-7|TRBV11-2
TGTGCCAGCAGCCGCCCCACTAGCGGGGTGTCGGGGTCCTACGAGCAGTACTTC
CASSRPTSGVSGSYEQYF
>NA|NA|TRBJ2-3|TRBV9
TGTGCCAGCAGCGGGGGCCCAGATACGCAGTATTTT
CASSGGPDTQYF
>TRBD2|NA|TRBJ2-5|TRBV7-9
TGTGCCAGCAGCTATGGACTAGCGGGGGGGCCAGGCCAAGAGACCCAGTACTTC
CASSYGLAGGPGQETQYF
>NA|NA|TRBJ2-1|TRBV7-9
TGTGCCAGCAGCTTAACAGGAGCAAGCTCCTACAATGAGCAGTTCTTC
CASSLTGASSYNEQFF
>NA|once|TRBJ2-1|TRBV11-2
TGTGCCAGCAGCGCCCCCGGGGGCCCGAAAAATGAGCAGTTCTTC
CASSAPGGPKNEQFF
>TRBD2|NA|TRBJ2-1|TRBV9
TGTGCCAGCAGCGTAGAGGCGCGGGAGGATGAGCAGTTCTTC
CASSVEAREDEQFF
>TRBD2|NA|TRBJ2-7|TRBV27
TGTGCCAGCAGTTTCTCCGGGACTAGTTTTGGCGAGCAGTACTTC
CASSFSGTSFGEQYF
>NA|NA|TRBJ2-3|TRBV13
TGTGCCAGCAATAGCGGCAGCACAGATACGCAGTATTTT
CASNSGSTDTQYF
>NA|once|TRBJ2-5|TRBV6-5
TGTGCCAGCACCGAGGGGGAGTTTGAGACCCAGTACTTC
CASTEGEFETQYF
>NA|NA|TRBJ2-6|TRBV5-1
TGCGCCAGCAGGCCGGGGTCCAACTCTGGGGCCAACGTCCTGACTTTC
CASRPGSNSGANVLTF
>TRBD2|once|TRBJ2-1|TRBV5-1
TGCGCCAGCAGCCCAAGACTGGACGGGGGGGCGGATGAGCAGTTCTTC
CASSPRLDGGADEQFF
>TRBD1|NA|TRBJ1-2|TRBV29-1
TGCAGCGTTGTGTGGACAGGGTTTAACTATGGCTACACCTTC
CSVVWTGFNYGYTF
>NA|NA|TRBJ1-1|TRBV7-9
TGTGCCTATCCGAGGGGAAACACTGAAGCTTTCTTT
CAYPRGNTEAFF
>TRBD1|once|TRBJ2-3|TRBV13
TGTGCCAGCAGCTTCAACGGACAGGAGAACGCAGATACGCAGTATTTT
CASSFNGQENADTQYF
>NA|NA|TRBJ1-1|TRBV28
TGTGCCAGCACCTTGGTCCCGAGGGGCACTGAAGCTTTCTTT
CASTLVPRGTEAFF
>NA|NA|TRBJ2-7|TRBV14
TGTGCCAGCAGCCATGAAACAGTCGAAGGGACCTACGAGCAGTACTTC
CASSHETVEGTYEQYF
>NA|NA|TRBJ1-1|TRBV4-1
TGCGCCAGCAGCCAAGATATGGGAGTTGAAGCTTTCTTT
CASSQDMGVEAFF
>TRBD2|NA|TRBJ2-1|TRBV15
TGTGCCACCTCTTGGACTAGCGGGGGGCCCTACAATGAGCAGTTCTTC
CATSWTSGGPYNEQFF
>TRBD2|NA|TRBJ2-7|TRBV9
TGTGCCAGCAGCGTGGGAGGGAGCGGCTACGAGCAGTACTTC
CASSVGGSGYEQYF
>NA|once|TRBJ1-1|TRBV2
TGTGCCAGCAGTGAAGATAACAGTTACATGAACACTGAAGCTTTCTTT
CASSEDNSYMNTEAFF
>NA|NA|TRBJ2-1|TRBV5-4
TGTGCCAGCAGCTTGGGATTATCGCTCTACAATGAGCAGTTCTTC
CASSLGLSLYNEQFF
>NA|few|TRBJ1-1|TRBV27
TGTGCCAGCAGTGCGACACGGAACACTGAAGCTTTCTTT
CASSATRNTEAFF
>TRBD2|NA|TRBJ2-7|TRBV18
TGTGCCAGCTCACCATTCTCCGCGGGGGGCAAGTACGAGCAGTACTTC
CASSPFSAGGKYEQYF
>TRBD1|NA|TRBJ1-3|TRBV4-1
TGCGCCAGCAGCCAAGATCAAGGGTCAGGGGGCGGCTCTGGAAACACCATATATTTT
CASSQDQGSGGGSGNTIYF
>TRBD1|NA|TRBJ2-7|TRBV4-1
TGCGCCAGCAGTCACTCGACAGGGAGCTACGAGCAGTACTTC
CASSHSTGSYEQYF